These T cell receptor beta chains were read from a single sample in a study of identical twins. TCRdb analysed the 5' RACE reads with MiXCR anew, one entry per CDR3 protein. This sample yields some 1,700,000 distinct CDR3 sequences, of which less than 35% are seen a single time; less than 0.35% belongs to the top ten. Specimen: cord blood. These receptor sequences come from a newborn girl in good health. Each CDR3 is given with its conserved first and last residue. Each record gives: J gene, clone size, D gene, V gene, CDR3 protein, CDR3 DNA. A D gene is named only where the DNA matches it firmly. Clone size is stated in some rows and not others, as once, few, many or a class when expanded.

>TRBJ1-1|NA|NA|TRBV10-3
CAISNSAVNTEAFF
TGTGCCATCAGCAATTCGGCGGTGAACACTGAAGCTTTCTTT
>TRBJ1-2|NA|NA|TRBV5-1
CASSSARDRGYTF
TGCGCCAGCAGCTCGGCTCGGGATCGGGGCTACACCTTC
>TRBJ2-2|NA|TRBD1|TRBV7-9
CASSQGTGLTGELFF
TGTGCCAGCAGTCAAGGGACAGGCCTCACCGGGGAGCTGTTTTTT
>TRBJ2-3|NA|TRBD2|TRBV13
CASSLVGEGPTDTQYF
TGTGCCAGCAGCTTAGTGGGGGAGGGCCCCACAGATACGCAGTATTTT
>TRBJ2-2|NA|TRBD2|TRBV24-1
CATSDYRTSGGANTGELFF
TGTGCCACCAGTGATTACCGGACTAGCGGGGGGGCGAACACCGGGGAGCTGTTTTTT
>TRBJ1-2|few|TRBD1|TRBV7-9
CASSRDRGGVYGYTF
TGTGCCAGCAGCAGGGACAGGGGAGGAGTCTATGGCTACACCTTC
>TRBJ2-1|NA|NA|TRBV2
CASSPDTSYEQFF
TGTGCCAGCAGCCCCGACACGTCCTACGAGCAGTTCTTC
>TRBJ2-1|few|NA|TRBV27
CASSFLGDGYNEQFF
TGTGCCAGCAGTTTTTTGGGAGATGGCTACAATGAGCAGTTCTTC
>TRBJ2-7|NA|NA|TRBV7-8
CASSLGDALYEQYF
TGTGCCAGCAGCTTGGGGGACGCACTCTACGAGCAGTACTTC
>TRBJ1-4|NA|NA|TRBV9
CASSVGGFNEKLFF
TGTGCCAGCAGCGTAGGTGGATTCAATGAAAAACTGTTTTTT
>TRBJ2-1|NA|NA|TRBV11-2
CASTSHRDSLYNEQFF
TGTGCCAGCACCTCCCACCGGGACTCCTTATACAATGAGCAGTTCTTC
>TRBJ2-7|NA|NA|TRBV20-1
CSAYGRTYEQYF
TGCAGTGCTTATGGACGCACCTACGAGCAGTACTTC
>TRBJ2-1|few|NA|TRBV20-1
CSARELRLRGNEQFF
TGCAGTGCTAGAGAACTCCGGTTAAGGGGCAATGAGCAGTTCTTC
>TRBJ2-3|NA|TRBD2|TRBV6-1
CASSELAGGPDTQYF
TGTGCCAGCAGTGAACTAGCGGGGGGTCCAGATACGCAGTATTTT
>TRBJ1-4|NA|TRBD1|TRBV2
CASSAQGGNEKLFF
TGTGCCAGCAGCGCACAGGGGGGAAATGAAAAACTGTTTTTT
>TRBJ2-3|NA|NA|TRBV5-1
CAGSPTAGGTDTQYF
TGCGCCGGCAGCCCTACAGCCGGGGGCACAGATACGCAGTATTTT
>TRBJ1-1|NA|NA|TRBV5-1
CASSLDPTSNTEAFF
TGCGCCAGCAGCTTGGATCCCACCTCTAACACTGAAGCTTTCTTT
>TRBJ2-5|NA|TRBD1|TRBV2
CASSTPGQGVNEQYF
TGTGCCAGCAGTACCCCGGGACAGGGGGTCAATGAGCAGTACTTC
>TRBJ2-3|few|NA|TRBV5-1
CASSLAGLGMGTDTQYF
TGCGCCAGCAGCTTGGCGGGGTTAGGTATGGGCACAGATACGCAGTATTTT
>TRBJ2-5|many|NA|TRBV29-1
CSVVGAPETQYF
TGCAGCGTTGTGGGTGCACCAGAGACCCAGTACTTC
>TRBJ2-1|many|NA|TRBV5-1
CASSLRDEQFF
TGTGCCAGCAGTTTAAGGGATGAGCAGTTCTTC
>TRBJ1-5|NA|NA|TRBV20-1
CSARRAARRDQPQHF
TGCAGTGCTAGAAGGGCAGCGAGGCGGGATCAGCCCCAGCATTTT
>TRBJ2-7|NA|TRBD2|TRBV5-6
CASSSASSGSSYNEQYF
TGTGCCAGCAGCTCCGCCTCTAGCGGGAGCTCCTACAATGAGCAGTACTTC
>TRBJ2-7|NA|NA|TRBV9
CASSVDKSYNEQYF
TGTGCCAGCAGCGTAGACAAGAGTTACAATGAGCAGTACTTC
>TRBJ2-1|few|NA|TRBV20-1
CSAGDHSYNEQFF
TGCAGTGCTGGGGACCACTCCTACAATGAGCAGTTCTTC
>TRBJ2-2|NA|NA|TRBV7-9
CASSLYLAGELFF
TGTGCCAGCAGCTTATATTTGGCCGGGGAGCTGTTTTTT
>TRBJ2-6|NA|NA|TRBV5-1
CASSPFTGSGANVLTF
TGCGCCAGCAGCCCCTTCACAGGCTCTGGGGCCAACGTCCTGACTTTC
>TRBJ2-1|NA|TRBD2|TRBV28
CASSLFLAGRDNEQFF
TGTGCCAGCAGTTTATTTCTAGCGGGAAGGGACAATGAGCAGTTCTTC
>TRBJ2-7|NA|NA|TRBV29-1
CSIQGEGYEQYF
TGCAGCATACAGGGGGAGGGCTACGAGCAGTACTTC
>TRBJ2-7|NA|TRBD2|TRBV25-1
CASSILAGVRNEQYF
TGTGCCAGCAGCATACTAGCGGGAGTACGGAATGAGCAGTACTTC